The next 23 T cell receptor beta chains were all read from a single sample in a study of Graves' ophthalmopathy and Graves' hyperthyroidism. RNA transcripts served as template for amplifying TCR beta CDR3 sequences. The authors performed first-round RT-PCR with HTBI primers and then a second-round multiplex PCR. TCRdb reprocessed the multiplex PCR reads with MiXCR, giving one entry per CDR3 protein. The sample contains 400,000 to 450,000 distinct CDR3 sequences, about 21% of which appear only once. The sample taken for sequencing was peripheral blood. All receptors derive from a woman younger than 35 with stable Graves' hyperthyroidism.

This clonotype showed up just a few times. This chain links TRBV20-1 with TRBJ1-5, with D unclear. V was cut by 0 bases and J by 7 bases, with 7 bases left in between. This CDR3 has 12 residues. The germline V gene has CDR1 DFQATT and CDR2 SNEGSKA (reference sequence). The CDR3 DNA is TGCAGTGCTAGAGATCAAAGCCAGCCCCAGCATTTT. It yields the protein CSARDQSQPQHF.

CDR3 nucleotides: TGTGCCAGCAGCGTAGAGGGTGACTGGGACGAGCAGTACTTC. This gives the protein CASSVEGDWDEQYF. This chain connects TRBV9 to TRBJ2-7; D remains ambiguous. CDR3 length: 14 amino acids. Trimming removed 0 bases at V and 5 bases at J, with 12 bases between. Germline values: CDR1 SGDLS, CDR2 YYNGEE. The full variable domain, with the rest looked up from reference TRBV9 and TRBJ2-7, is DSGVTQTPKHLITATGQRVTLRCSPRSGDLSVYWYQQSLDQGLQFLIQYYNGEERAKGNILERFSAQQFPDLHSELNLSSLELGDSALYFCASSVEGDWDEQYFGPGTRLTVT.

Comments on this clonotype: Possible read error: a much larger clone is one base away. The chain recombines TRBV5-4 with TRBJ2-7; 13 nucleotides agree with TRBD2. CDR1 SGHNT and CDR2 YYREEE come from the germline V gene (reference sequence). The CDR3 has 15 amino acids. With 4 bases clipped from V and 3 bases from J, the junction kept 4 bases outside the gene matches. The CDR3 loop is CASSAGLAGSYEQYF. Here the CDR3 DNA reads TGTGCCAGCAGCGCGGGACTAGCGGGAAGCTACGAGCAGTACTTC.

The genes are TRBV29-1 and TRBJ2-5; D may be TRBD2 (5 bases). CDR1 is SQVTM, CDR2 ANQGSEA, per germline. V lost 2 bases and J lost 0, with 7 bases in between. The CDR3 spans 13 residues. CDR3 sequence reads: CSVEYGDQETQYF. The CDR3 region has the DNA TGCAGCGTTGAATACGGGGACCAAGAGACCCAGTACTTC.

This clonotype appeared many times. This chain joins TRBV28 and TRBJ1-1, with 8 bases that match TRBD1. This CDR3 has 16 residues. V gave up 6 bases and J gave up 3 bases; unmatched junction bases: 12. Germline CDR1 is MDHEN and CDR2 is SYDVKM. The CDR3 loop is CASSYTSGGDDTEAFF. CDR3 bases: TGTGCCAGCAGCTATACCTCAGGGGGCGACGACACTGAAGCTTTCTTT. The whole variable domain, filled in from reference TRBV28 and TRBJ1-1, reads DVKVTQSSRYLVKRTGEKVFLECVQDMDHENMFWYRQDPGLGLRLIYFSYDVKMKEKGDIPEGYSVSREKKERFSLILESASTNQTSMYLCASSYTSGGDDTEAFFGQGTRLTVV.

There are many counts of this clonotype. The J gene is TRBJ2-7, the V gene TRBV6-1; 8 nucleotides line up with TRBD1. Germline assignment: CDR1 MNHNS and CDR2 SASEGT. Trimming removed 6 bases from V and 3 bases from J; junction bases left unmatched: 7. There are 14 residues in the CDR3. This CDR3 is CASRSDRVIYEQYF. DNA for the CDR3: TGTGCCAGCAGATCGGACAGGGTAATCTACGAGCAGTACTTC.

This clonotype has ten or more counts. The chain has TRBV28 and TRBJ1-5; TRBD1 aligns across 9 bases. After removal of 6 bases from V and 4 bases from J, the junction contained 7 bases not matched to a gene. This CDR3 contains 15 residues. CDR1 and CDR2 (germline): MDHEN, SYDVKM. CDR3 residues: CASREGQGLNQPQHF. The CDR3 region has the DNA TGTGCCAGCAGGGAAGGACAGGGGCTAAATCAGCCCCAGCATTTT.

This chain uses TRBV18 with TRBJ2-6; D not certain. Trimming took 0 bases from V and 0 from J, leaving 6 bases between them. This CDR3 comprises 16 residues. Germline V gene lookup returns CDR1 KGHSH and CDR2 LQKENI. For the CDR3, the DNA is TGTGCCAGCTCACCACCGGGCTACTCTGGGGCCAACGTCCTGACTTTC. As protein: CASSPPGYSGANVLTF.

At least ten counts were recorded for this clonotype. V gene TRBV12-3 or TRBV12-4 combines with J gene TRBJ1-1, with 9 nucleotides matching TRBD1. There are 15 residues in the CDR3. V lost 4 bases to trimming and J lost 1 base; unmatched junction nucleotides: 4. The CDR3 here is CASSSPGQGNTEAFF. For the CDR3, the DNA is TGTGCCAGCAGTTCCCCGGGACAGGGGAACACTGAAGCTTTCTTT.

This clonotype was picked up many times. The chain carries TRBV2 and TRBJ1-5, with 7 bases lining up with TRBD1. Per germline, CDR1 SNHLY and CDR2 FYNNEI. V lost 4 bases to trimming and J lost 5 bases; unmatched junction nucleotides: 5. The CDR3 extends over 14 amino acids. The CDR3 loop reads CASSARQGHQPQHF. DNA of the CDR3: TGTGCCAGCAGTGCACGACAGGGCCATCAGCCCCAGCATTTT.

The table lists this clonotype with many counts. This chain connects TRBV20-1 to TRBJ1-2, with a weak D call TRBD1 (6 bases). V was pared by 1 base and J by 6 bases, with 15 bases between. CDR3 length: 14 amino acids. The V gene's germline CDR1 is DFQATT and CDR2 SNEGSKA (reference sequence). CDR3 sequence: CSARALGGLDGYTF. CDR3 DNA sequence: TGCAGTGCTAGAGCCCTCGGGGGGCTAGATGGCTACACCTTC.

The chain links TRBV20-1 to TRBJ2-3; possibly TRBD1 or TRBD2 for D (6 bases each). Trimming took off 4 bases at V and 4 bases at J, with 9 bases between the two ends. Germline lookup yields CDR1 DFQATT and CDR2 SNEGSKA (reference sequence). CDR3 size: 12 residues. CDR3 loop: CSATRGPDTQYF. CDR3 in DNA: TGCAGTGCTACCCGGGGGCCAGATACGCAGTATTTT.

This clonotype was counted between two and nine times. This chain connects TRBV12-3 or TRBV12-4 to TRBJ2-5; 9 nucleotides align to TRBD1. With 7 bases clipped from V and 4 bases from J, the junction kept 4 bases outside the gene matches. The CDR3 runs to 13 residues. CDR3 protein: CASTTGGPETQYF. The CDR3 DNA reads TGTGCCAGCACTACAGGGGGCCCAGAGACCCAGTACTTC.

A remark on this clonotype: A much larger clonotype is one base distant, so this may be a read error. The chain carries TRBV4-2 and TRBJ2-7; no definite D call. CDR3 length: 15 residues. Germline V gene data show CDR1 as LGHNA and CDR2 as YNFKEQ. Written as DNA, the CDR3 is TGTGCCAGCAGCCAAGCCCGCAGGAGCTACTACGAGCAGTGCTTC. Translation gives CASSQARRSYYEQCF.

This clonotype showed up many times. This chain joins TRBV7-9 and TRBJ2-5; 8 bases map to TRBD2. The junction had 2 bases not matched to a gene; V was cut back by 6 bases and J by 2 bases. CDR1 SEHNR and CDR2 FQNEAQ come from the germline V gene (reference sequence). The CDR3 contains 13 residues. CDR3 coding DNA: TGTGCCAGCAGAGCGGGGGTTCAAGAGACCCAGTACTTC. This sequence encodes CASRAGVQETQYF.

This clonotype was observed at least ten times. The chain recombines TRBV29-1 with TRBJ2-7, with D possibly being TRBD1 or TRBD2 (5 bases each). V dropped 4 bases and J dropped 7 bases, with 11 bases sitting between them. Germline V gene data show CDR1 as SQVTM and CDR2 as ANQGSEA. The CDR3 loop spans 11 amino acids. The CDR3 spells CSVGDPREQYF. DNA for the CDR3: TGCAGCGTTGGGGACCCCCGTGAGCAGTACTTC.

This clonotype was recorded at least ten times. Being one base from a much bigger clone, this may be a read error. DNA of the CDR3: TGCAGTGCTGGGGACAGGTTGTGGTCCTACGAGCAGTACTTC. Encoded protein: CSAGDRLWSYEQYF. The genes are TRBV20-1 and TRBJ2-7, with 8 nucleotides matching TRBD1. Unmatched junction bases numbered 7, after V lost 5 bases and J lost 1 base. Looked up from germline, CDR1 is DFQATT and CDR2 is SNEGSKA (reference sequence). There are 14 residues in the CDR3.

This clonotype was detected a few times. V and J are TRBV6-5 and TRBJ2-7; 7 positions agree with TRBD1. This CDR3 region has 14 residues. Trimming cost V 7 bases and J 6 bases; bases outside gene matches: 12. Germline CDR1 MNHEY, CDR2 SVGAGI. CDR3 region: CASIKDRIGSEQYF. In DNA, the CDR3 is TGTGCCAGCATTAAGGACAGGATCGGATCCGAGCAGTACTTC.

The table lists this clonotype with many counts. The chain joins TRBV4-3 to TRBJ2-7; D may be TRBD1 (7 bases). V lost 1 base, J lost 4 bases, and 14 bases lay in between. This CDR3 comprises 15 residues. Germline loops: CDR1 LGHNA, CDR2 YSLEER. In DNA, the CDR3 is TGCGCCAGCAGCCAAGTTCAGGGGGGAGGTTACGAGCAGTACTTC. Translated, it gives CASSQVQGGGYEQYF.

This clonotype was seen ten or more times. This chain uses TRBV20-1 with TRBJ2-7; 12 bases align to TRBD2. V dropped 5 bases and J dropped 7; count of bases not matched to a gene: 9. In germline, CDR1 is DFQATT, CDR2 SNEGSKA (reference sequence). There are 14 residues in the CDR3. DNA of the CDR3: TGCAGTGCTTTTCTAGCGGGAGGGCCGAGGGAGCAGTACTTC. Protein product: CSAFLAGGPREQYF.

The CDR3 loop is CASSKETSGSIETQYF. CDR3 in DNA: TGTGCCAGCAGTAAGGAAACCAGCGGGAGTATAGAGACCCAGTACTTC. This chain links TRBV6-1 with TRBJ2-5; 8 bases agree with TRBD2. The CDR3 covers 16 residues. CDR1 MNHNS and CDR2 SASEGT come from the germline V gene. The ends lost 5 bases at V and 4 bases at J; junction bases unmatched: 12.

In DNA, the CDR3 is TGTGCCAGCAGCCCAGACAGGGTTGAAGCTTTCTTT. Translating gives CASSPDRVEAFF. The V and J genes are TRBV6-1 and TRBJ1-1; 7 bases align to TRBD1. Germline trimming cut 6 bases from V and 7 bases from J; bases unmatched to any gene: 5. The CDR3 length is 12 residues. Per germline, CDR1 MNHNS and CDR2 SASEGT.

V and J are TRBV20-1 and TRBJ1-2, with a possible D match to TRBD1 (5 bases). Germline assignment: CDR1 DFQATT and CDR2 SNEGSKA (reference sequence). V was shortened by 0 bases and J by 6 bases, with 17 bases between the two germline ends. There are 15 residues in the CDR3. The CDR3: CSARDRRQLNHGYTF. The CDR3 DNA follows: TGCAGTGCTAGAGATCGCCGACAGCTGAACCATGGCTACACCTTC.